This is a list of T cell receptor beta chains from one sample in a study of early T cells in non-severe SARS-CoV-2 infection. TCRdb called the 5' RACE reads again in MiXCR, with one record for every CDR3 protein. The data hold roughly 67,000 distinct CDR3 sequences, with under 13% observed a single time. Sequenced sample: whole blood. Receptors originate from an adult who was a healthcare worker with PCR-confirmed SARS-CoV-2 infection or an uninfected control (not recorded which). Both conserved end residues are trimmed from each CDR3.

j_gene | v_gene | CDR3aa
TRBJ1-1 | TRBV6-6 | ASSYTVGGNTEAF
TRBJ2-7 | TRBV28 | ASIGGSYEQY
TRBJ2-5 | TRBV21-1 | ASSLQEERESCETQY
TRBJ2-3 | TRBV12-3/TRBV12-4 | ASSLGTSARLEGDTQY
TRBJ1-2 | TRBV12-3/TRBV12-4 | ASSLASAGLSAGGYT
TRBJ2-2 | TRBV6-2/TRBV6-3 | ASSRTSDYTGELF
TRBJ2-2 | TRBV7-9 | ASSLELEGELF
TRBJ2-2 | TRBV7-6 | ASSLALADRAGELF
TRBJ1-1 | TRBV4-3 | ASSQDQEVAEAF
TRBJ1-2 | TRBV12-5 | ASGSDSAQYGYT
TRBJ2-3 | TRBV7-9 | ASRRQGATDTQY
TRBJ2-3 | TRBV12-3/TRBV12-4 | ASSPGVRDTQY
TRBJ1-1 | TRBV25-1 | ASSESYRKDTEAF
TRBJ2-5 | TRBV7-2 | ASSLSSRGLLQETQY
TRBJ2-1 | TRBV11-2 | ASSLRVSGRADYNEQF
TRBJ2-4 | TRBV12-3/TRBV12-4 | ASSQEGVTKNIQY
TRBJ1-5 | TRBV19 | ASNSRASNQPQH
TRBJ2-7 | TRBV7-6 | ASSLGTGGLDEQY
TRBJ1-2 | TRBV6-5 | ASRSTANYGYT
TRBJ2-3 | TRBV12-3/TRBV12-4 | ASRSRDRDTQY
TRBJ2-3 | TRBV7-9 | ATSAGDLTDTQY
TRBJ1-3 | TRBV28 | ASSGGDISGNTIY
TRBJ2-7 | TRBV6-5 | ASSYRRVGYEQY
TRBJ2-5 | TRBV18 | ASSRPLAGGQETQY
TRBJ2-7 | TRBV4-3 | ASSQATGVTYEQY
TRBJ1-5 | TRBV27 | ASSSTGRALRPQH
TRBJ1-6 | TRBV29-1 | SVQGGPNSPLH
TRBJ2-1 | TRBV28 | ASSSPKGASSYNEQF
TRBJ2-1 | TRBV3-1 | ASSQGLAGDEQF
TRBJ2-7 | TRBV23-1 | ASTPALPREQY
TRBJ2-1 | TRBV10-2 | ASSDMGGSAWEQF
TRBJ2-3 | TRBV12-3/TRBV12-4 | ASSFAGDLDTQY
TRBJ1-1 | TRBV2 | ASSGDGNTEAF
TRBJ2-7 | TRBV10-1 | ASSDPGERETY
TRBJ2-5 | TRBV30 | AWSVKGETQY
TRBJ1-1 | TRBV7-9 | ASSLAYRGRRTEAF
TRBJ2-7 | TRBV7-2 | ASSSRAYEQY
TRBJ2-2 | TRBV20-1 | SATGYTGELF
TRBJ2-3 | TRBV5-1 | ASSLSTGALTDTQY
TRBJ2-1 | TRBV24-1 | ATSDLRTGNEQF
TRBJ2-7 | TRBV28 | ASSTQLDEQY
TRBJ2-4 | TRBV7-9 | ASSLARIGGIQY
TRBJ2-1 | TRBV6-2/TRBV6-3 | ASSYPLSGTGPNEQF
TRBJ2-7 | TRBV27 | ASSLSSGENYEQY
TRBJ1-2 | TRBV7-2 | ASSFRDSLGYT
TRBJ1-2 | TRBV20-1 | SARVPVGGYT
TRBJ2-7 | TRBV25-1 | ASSPLELYEQY
TRBJ2-5 | TRBV24-1 | ATSDPTETQY
TRBJ2-2 | TRBV5-1 | ASSPRQLNTGELF
TRBJ2-3 | TRBV7-2 | ASSLPGDTQY
TRBJ1-6 | TRBV28 | ASSDREGSPLH
TRBJ2-5 | TRBV11-3 | ASSMGLDVTQY
TRBJ2-3 | TRBV29-1 | SVDGGKALRTDTQY
TRBJ2-1 | TRBV19 | ASTRSGTWDEQF
TRBJ2-3 | TRBV11-1 | ASSSMTSGGSGDTQY
TRBJ1-1 | TRBV27 | ASSFRGNTEAF
TRBJ1-6 | TRBV6-2/TRBV6-3 | ASSYSNVDSGHSYNSPLH
TRBJ1-2 | TRBV2 | ASSEGATPLPYT
TRBJ2-7 | TRBV7-2 | ASSFTGTRKHHEQY
TRBJ2-1 | TRBV27 | ASAPLAGFEQF